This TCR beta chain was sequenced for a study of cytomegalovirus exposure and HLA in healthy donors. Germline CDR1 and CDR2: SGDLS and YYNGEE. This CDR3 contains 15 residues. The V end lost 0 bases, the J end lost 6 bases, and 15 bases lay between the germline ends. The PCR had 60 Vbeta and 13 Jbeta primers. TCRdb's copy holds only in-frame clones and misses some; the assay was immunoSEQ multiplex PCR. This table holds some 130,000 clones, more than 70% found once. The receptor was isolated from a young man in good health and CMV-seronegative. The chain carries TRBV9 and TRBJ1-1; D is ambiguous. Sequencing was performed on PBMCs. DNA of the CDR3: TGTGCCAGCAGCGTAGTCGGGATGGGTGTCGCTGAAGCTTTCTTT. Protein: CASSVVGMGVAEAFF.